The rows below give T cell receptor beta chains drawn from one sample of a study of T cell repertoires in cytomegalovirus infection. No antigen has been assigned to these receptors. TCRdb independently ran MiXCR on the reads; one entry per CDR3 protein. The profile shows about 830,000 distinct CDR3 sequences, around a third of them singletons. This sample comprised cultured CD8+ T cells from PBMCs, obtained from culture after CMV antigen stimulation. These TCRs come from a human donor in good health (CMV status not recorded). Some clones in this sample may be carry-over from other donors' samples. The CDR3 runs from the conserved cysteine through the conserved F or W. D genes are given only for firm matches. Only part of the rows carry a size: once, few, many, or a class if the clone is expanded.

>TRBD1|NA|TRBJ2-2|TRBV6-5
CASSGPGTGDTGELFF
TGTGCCAGCAGCGGGCCTGGGACAGGGGATACCGGGGAGCTGTTTTTT
>NA|NA|TRBJ2-7|TRBV27
CASSSPPPRGPHEQYF
TGTGCCAGCAGTTCTCCCCCCCCGCGGGGGCCACACGAGCAGTACTTC
>NA|NA|TRBJ1-1|TRBV6-5
CASSYQQGYTEAFF
TGTGCCAGCAGTTACCAGCAGGGATACACTGAAGCTTTCTTT
>NA|few|TRBJ2-3|TRBV19
CASSIAGGRRDTQYF
TGTGCCAGTAGTATAGCGGGGGGCCGAAGAGATACGCAGTATTTT
>TRBD1|NA|TRBJ2-7|TRBV7-9
CASTPQGSSYEQYF
TGTGCCAGCACCCCACAGGGGAGCTCCTACGAGCAGTACTTC
>TRBD2|NA|TRBJ2-5|TRBV12-3/TRBV12-4
CASIPAGEETQYF
TGTGCCAGCATACCAGCGGGAGAAGAGACCCAGTACTTC
>NA|few|TRBJ1-4|TRBV12-3/TRBV12-4
CASSLGLLIGNEKREKLFF
TGTGCCAGCAGTTTAGGACTCCTTATTGGAAACGAGAAGAGGGAAAAACTGTTTTTT
>NA|NA|TRBJ2-1|TRBV4-1
CASSLSGSGEQFF
TGCGCCAGCAGCCTCTCGGGGTCGGGTGAGCAGTTCTTC
>NA|few|TRBJ2-7|TRBV7-9
CASSLSRSEQYF
TGTGCCAGCAGCTTGTCCCGGTCCGAGCAGTACTTC
>NA|few|TRBJ2-1|TRBV7-9
CASSLRLGVYNEQFF
TGTGCCAGCAGCTTAAGACTAGGGGTATACAATGAGCAGTTCTTC
>NA|few|TRBJ2-6|TRBV4-1
CASSQVTGANVLTF
TGCGCCAGCAGCCAAGTTACCGGGGCCAACGTCCTGACTTTC
>TRBD2|few|TRBJ2-1|TRBV6-2/TRBV6-3
CASSYLYGTTLNEQFF
TGTGCCAGCAGTTACCTTTATGGGACTACTCTAAATGAGCAGTTCTTC
>NA|NA|TRBJ2-3|TRBV19
CASSPLGALGTDTQYF
TGTGCCAGTTCTCCTTTGGGGGCGTTAGGCACAGATACGCAGTATTTT
>TRBD1|NA|TRBJ1-1|TRBV6-6
CASWEQGAWGEAFF
TGTGCCAGCTGGGAGCAGGGGGCTTGGGGTGAAGCTTTCTTT
>NA|few|TRBJ1-2|TRBV7-9
CASSTSGTDLVFGYTF
TGTGCCAGCAGCACCTCCGGGACTGACTTAGTTTTTGGCTACACCTTC
>NA|few|TRBJ1-5|TRBV28
CASSFAYRVPGNQPQHF
TGTGCCAGCAGTTTTGCTTACAGGGTTCCGGGGAATCAGCCCCAGCATTTT
>NA|few|TRBJ2-7|TRBV18
CASSPPIRTDPYEQYF
TGTGCCAGCTCACCACCGATAAGGACTGATCCCTACGAGCAGTACTTC
>NA|NA|TRBJ2-6|TRBV3-1
CASSKQETAGANVLTF
TGTGCCAGCAGCAAACAGGAGACTGCTGGGGCCAACGTCCTGACTTTC
>NA|NA|TRBJ2-6|TRBV5-6
CASSLLKANVLTF
TGTGCCAGCAGCTTGCTGAAGGCCAACGTCCTGACTTTC
>TRBD1|NA|TRBJ1-2|TRBV10-3
CAISVWNRQGFYGYTF
TGTGCCATCAGTGTGTGGAACCGACAGGGGTTCTATGGCTACACCTTC
>NA|NA|TRBJ1-1|TRBV5-4
CASSLNTGTEAFF
TGTGCCAGCAGCTTGAATACGGGAACTGAAGCTTTCTTT
>NA|few|TRBJ1-5|TRBV6-2/TRBV6-3
CASRQGSWDQPQHF
TGTGCCAGCAGGCAGGGTTCATGGGATCAGCCCCAGCATTTT
>NA|few|TRBJ1-3|TRBV10-3
CAISESPREGKSLGNTIYF
TGTGCCATCAGTGAGTCGCCTCGGGAGGGGAAATCCCTCGGAAACACCATATATTTT
>NA|NA|TRBJ2-1|TRBV19
CASSIFGQLNNEQFF
TGTGCCAGTAGTATTTTTGGGCAGTTAAATAATGAGCAGTTCTTC
>TRBD2|NA|TRBJ2-1|TRBV14
CASSQSGGFPNEQFF
TGTGCCAGCAGCCAGTCGGGGGGGTTTCCCAATGAGCAGTTCTTC
>NA|many|TRBJ2-1|TRBV7-6
CASSSRTVRNEQFF
TGTGCCAGCAGCTCAAGGACAGTGCGGAATGAGCAGTTCTTC
>NA|NA|TRBJ1-4|TRBV9
CASSVGGGNEKLFF
TGTGCCAGCAGCGTAGGTGGAGGTAATGAAAAACTGTTTTTT
>TRBD2|NA|TRBJ2-3|TRBV2
CASSVEAGGPSKTDTQYF
TGTGCCAGCAGTGTTGAAGCGGGGGGGCCGAGTAAGACAGATACGCAGTATTTT
>NA|NA|TRBJ2-7|TRBV10-2
CASIDGYEQYF
TGCGCCAGCATAGACGGATACGAGCAGTACTTC
>NA|NA|TRBJ1-3|TRBV20-1
CSAPNGNTIYF
TGCAGTGCCCCGAATGGAAACACCATATATTTT
>TRBD1|few|TRBJ1-5|TRBV7-9
CASSYKIPGQGAGSNQPQHF
TGTGCCAGCAGCTATAAGATACCGGGACAGGGGGCTGGTAGCAATCAGCCCCAGCATTTT
>TRBD2|NA|TRBJ2-1|TRBV15
CATSRGSGGYNEQFF
TGTGCCACCAGCAGAGGCAGCGGGGGATACAATGAGCAGTTCTTC
>NA|few|TRBJ1-1|TRBV7-6
CASSASRGMNTEAFF
TGTGCCAGCAGCGCCAGCCGGGGGATGAACACTGAAGCTTTCTTT
>TRBD1|NA|TRBJ1-1|TRBV6-1
CASSEGGQEF
TGTGCCAGCAGTGAAGGGGGACAGGAATTT
>NA|NA|TRBJ1-2|TRBV29-1
CSVERGLGYTF
TGCAGCGTTGAAAGAGGTTTGGGCTACACCTTC
>NA|NA|TRBJ2-7|TRBV6-2/TRBV6-3
CASSYPGTPYEQYF
TGTGCCAGCAGTTACCCGGGAACTCCCTACGAGCAGTACTTC
>TRBD1|few|TRBJ2-5|TRBV12-3/TRBV12-4
CASSPDRDPRETQYF
TGTGCCAGCAGTCCAGACAGGGACCCTCGAGAGACCCAGTACTTC
>TRBD2|NA|TRBJ2-1|TRBV4-1
CASSQGLADNEQFF
TGCGCCAGCAGCCAAGGGCTAGCGGACAATGAGCAGTTCTTC
>NA|NA|TRBJ1-5|TRBV7-9
CASSLDGWDSNQPQHF
TGTGCCAGCAGCTTAGACGGCTGGGATAGCAATCAGCCCCAGCATTTT
>NA|NA|TRBJ1-1|TRBV2
CASSDGGRGNTEAFF
TGTGCCAGCAGTGATGGCGGCAGAGGGAACACTGAAGCTTTCTTT
>NA|many|TRBJ1-1|TRBV7-8
CASSFFPPRTSLNTEAFF
TGTGCCAGCAGCTTCTTTCCCCCCCGGACTTCATTGAACACTGAAGCTTTCTTT
>TRBD2|NA|TRBJ2-3|TRBV27
CASSKGLAGGPSTDTQYF
TGTGCCAGCAGTAAAGGACTAGCGGGGGGCCCTAGCACAGATACGCAGTATTTT
>NA|NA|TRBJ1-4|TRBV19
CATSKAAGWEKLFF
TGTGCCACCTCAAAGGCAGCCGGTTGGGAAAAACTGTTTTTT
>TRBD1|NA|TRBJ2-1|TRBV15
CATSRGQGPDSFSYNEQFF
TGTGCCACCAGCAGGGGACAGGGGCCCGATTCTTTCTCCTACAATGAGCAGTTCTTC
>TRBD1|NA|TRBJ2-1|TRBV6-6
CASSYSPTGDPFNEQFF
TGTGCCAGCAGTTACTCACCGACAGGGGACCCCTTCAATGAGCAGTTCTTC
>NA|few|TRBJ1-3|TRBV20-1
CSAAYRLVSGNTIYF
TGCAGTGCTGCCTATAGACTCGTCTCTGGAAACACCATATATTTT
>NA|few|TRBJ1-1|TRBV2
CASSQDTTEAFF
TGTGCCAGCAGTCAGGACACCACTGAAGCTTTCTTT
>NA|NA|TRBJ2-1|TRBV28
CASSWGQPNNEQFF
TGTGCCAGCAGTTGGGGACAACCGAACAATGAGCAGTTCTTC
>TRBD2|many|TRBJ2-3|TRBV7-6
CASSLEARGGATDTQYF
TGTGCCAGCAGCTTAGAGGCTCGCGGGGGGGCCACAGATACGCAGTATTTT
>NA|NA|TRBJ2-6|TRBV10-3
CAISGQLNTSGANVLTF
TGTGCCATCAGTGGGCAGCTTAATACCTCTGGGGCCAACGTCCTGACTTTC
>TRBD2|NA|TRBJ2-3|TRBV6-6
CASSYSGLVQYF
TGTGCCAGCAGTTACTCGGGACTAGTGCAGTATTTT
>NA|NA|TRBJ1-1|TRBV19
CASNQGTEAFF
TGTGCCAGTAACCAGGGTACTGAAGCTTTCTTT
>TRBD1|many|TRBJ1-6|TRBV7-3
CASSLKGRGRGYSPLHF
TGTGCCAGCAGCTTAAAGGGACGTGGCAGGGGGTATTCACCCCTCCACTTT